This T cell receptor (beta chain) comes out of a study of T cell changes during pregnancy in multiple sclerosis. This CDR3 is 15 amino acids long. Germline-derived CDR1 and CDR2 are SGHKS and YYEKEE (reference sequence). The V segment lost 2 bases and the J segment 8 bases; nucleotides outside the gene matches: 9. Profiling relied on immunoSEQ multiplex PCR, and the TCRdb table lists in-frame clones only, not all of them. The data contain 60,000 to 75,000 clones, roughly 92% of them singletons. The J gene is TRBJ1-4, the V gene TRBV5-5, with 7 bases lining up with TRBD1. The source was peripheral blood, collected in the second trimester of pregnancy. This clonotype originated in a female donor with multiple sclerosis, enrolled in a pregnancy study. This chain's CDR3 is CASSLIRGRGEKLFF. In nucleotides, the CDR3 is TGTGCCAGCAGCTTAATAAGGGGGCGCGGGGAAAAACTGTTTTTT. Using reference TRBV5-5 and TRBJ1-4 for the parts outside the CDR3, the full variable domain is DAGVTQSPTHLIKTRGQQVTLRCSPISGHKSVSWYQQVLGQGPQFIFQYYEKEERGRGNFPDRFSARQFPNYSSELNVNALLLGDSALYLCASSLIRGRGEKLFFGSGTQLSVL.